This T cell receptor beta chain was profiled in a study of shared clonotypes between healthy human individuals. Study-level information: CD4 naive cells filled three plates per donor, CD4 memory three, CD8 naive two and CD8 memory one. Whole-study findings and limits: Generally, naive subsets came out with larger estimated richness than memory subsets.

V was cut by 4 bases and J by 1 base, with 7 bases left in between. The CDR3 extends over 13 amino acids. Germline CDR1 is SGHTA and CDR2 is FQGTGA. There were no recent acute infections or vaccinations among the donors, who were healthy HIV-negative adults. Donors, without exception, were Caucasian adults residing in Nashville, Tennessee. Remarks on this clone: No antigen is known for it. A much larger clonotype is one base distant, so this may be a read error.

The repertoire was sequenced with immunoSEQ multiplex PCR; TCRdb's copy has only in-frame clones and lacks some. The table records roughly 2 million clones, roughly 94% of them present only once. This TCR came from a man aged 18 to 29 in good health. The chain recombines TRBV7-3 with TRBJ1-1; no clear D gene. Sequencing was performed on naive CD4+ T cells sorted from blood. Subset given: CD45RA+ positively selected. The CDR3 is CASSSTRNTEAFF. The CDR3 DNA is TGTGCCAGCAGCTCGACAAGGAACACTGAAGCTTTCTTT.